A selection of T cell receptor beta chains follows, all from one sample in a study of T cell repertoires in cytomegalovirus infection. TCRdb re-analysed the reads in MiXCR, keeping a single row per CDR3 protein. Of hundreds of thousands of distinct CDR3 sequences in the sample, over 7.5% were seen once. Sequenced: PBMCs. Every receptor here comes from a human donor in good health (CMV status not recorded). Some clones in this sample may be carry-over from other donors' samples. The CDR3 runs from the conserved cysteine through the conserved F or W. D genes are given only for firm matches. Clone size is not always given. Where it is, it says once, few, many or a class for expanded clones.

TRBJ2-2 NA NA TRBV7-3 TGTGCCAGCAGCTTAGGCCCACCGAATTACCAAAACACCGGGGAGCTGTTTTTT CASSLGPPNYQNTGELFF
TRBJ1-6 many NA TRBV7-2 TGTGCCAGCAGCCCACACAGTGATTATAATTCACCCCTCCACTTT CASSPHSDYNSPLHF
TRBJ2-2 many TRBD2 TRBV12-3/TRBV12-4 TGTGCCAGCAGTTTAAGCGGGATGATCACCGGGGAGCTGTTTTTT CASSLSGMITGELFF
TRBJ1-2 few NA TRBV20-1 TGCAGTGCTAGAACAAGGAATGGCTACACCTTC CSARTRNGYTF
TRBJ2-7 NA NA TRBV15 TGTGCCACCAGCAGAGATCGGAATATGGACGAGCAGTACTTC CATSRDRNMDEQYF
TRBJ2-5 many NA TRBV24-1 TGTGCCACCAGTGGGCGATCCGGGACTTCCCAAGAGACCCAGTACTTC CATSGRSGTSQETQYF
TRBJ2-7 many NA TRBV29-1 TGCAGCGTTGAAATAGGACGGGGGGAGCAGTACTTC CSVEIGRGEQYF
TRBJ2-1 NA NA TRBV19 TGTGCCAGTAGTATGCTAGGGGCGCAGTTCTTC CASSMLGAQFF
TRBJ2-7 few NA TRBV19 TGTGCCAGTAGTGTGGGCCGGGACCCTCGAAAGGAACAGTACTTC CASSVGRDPRKEQYF
TRBJ1-1 few NA TRBV20-1 TGCAGTGCTAGTTCTCTGAACACTGAAGCTTTCTTT CSASSLNTEAFF
TRBJ2-1 NA TRBD1 TRBV18 TGTGCCAGCTCACCGAACCCAGGGACAGGGATGAGGAATGAGCAGTTCTTC CASSPNPGTGMRNEQFF
TRBJ2-5 many TRBD2 TRBV7-2 TGTGCCAGCAGCTTAGGTCGGGGGGGGCAAGAGACCCAGTACTTC CASSLGRGGQETQYF
TRBJ2-7 NA NA TRBV19 TGTGCCAGTAGTATAAGGAAGTTCCCTTCCTACGAGCAGTACTTC CASSIRKFPSYEQYF
TRBJ1-5 many TRBD1 TRBV12-3/TRBV12-4 TGTGCCAGCAGTCTAGACAGGGTTAGCAATCAGCCCCAGCATTTT CASSLDRVSNQPQHF
TRBJ2-2 many TRBD2 TRBV7-6 TGTGCCAGCAGCTCAGACGGTCGAGCGGGAGGGCCCGTGGAGCTGTTTTTT CASSSDGRAGGPVELFF
TRBJ1-1 many NA TRBV6-6 TGTGCCAGCAGTCAACAGGAGATGAACACTGAAGCTTTCTTT CASSQQEMNTEAFF
TRBJ2-5 few NA TRBV19 TGTGCCAGTAGTCCTCGACAGCCACAAGAGACCCAGTACTTC CASSPRQPQETQYF
TRBJ2-3 many TRBD2 TRBV6-5 TGTGCCAGCAGTTACTCGAGACTAGCTATAGATACGCAGTATTTT CASSYSRLAIDTQYF
TRBJ1-6 many NA TRBV7-2 TGTGCCAGCAGCTTATTAGGGGATTCACCCCTCCACTTT CASSLLGDSPLHF
TRBJ2-7 NA NA TRBV12-3/TRBV12-4 TGTGCCAGCAGTTTTTCAGTCTACTCCTACGAGCAGTACTTC CASSFSVYSYEQYF
TRBJ2-6 many NA TRBV7-2 TGTGCCAGCAGCGTACGGACCGCTGGGGCCAACGTCCTGACTTTC CASSVRTAGANVLTF
TRBJ2-3 NA NA TRBV29-1 TGCAGCAAAGGGGAGCCGTCAGATACGCAGTATTTT CSKGEPSDTQYF
TRBJ2-7 few NA TRBV12-3/TRBV12-4 TGTGCCAGCAGTCCGAGACAGCGGGCATACGAGCAGTACTTC CASSPRQRAYEQYF
TRBJ2-7 NA TRBD1 TRBV20-1 TGCAGTGCCCCCGGACAGGATACCTACGAGCAGTACTTC CSAPGQDTYEQYF
TRBJ2-7 few TRBD1 TRBV14 TGTGCCAGCAGCCGTTGGGACAGGGGCTACGAGCAGTACTTC CASSRWDRGYEQYF
TRBJ2-1 NA NA TRBV12-3/TRBV12-4 TGTGCCAGCAGGCCGGACTCGACTAGGAATGAGCAGTTCTTC CASRPDSTRNEQFF
TRBJ2-5 NA TRBD1 TRBV20-1 TGCAGTGCTAGTGTGAACAGGGGGCGCTTTGGAGAGACCCAGTACTTC CSASVNRGRFGETQYF
TRBJ1-2 few TRBD1 TRBV28 TGTGCCAGCCGAGGACAGGGGTGGGCCTACACCTTC CASRGQGWAYTF
TRBJ1-2 many NA TRBV27 TGTGCCAGCAGTTTACGTATTTCCCGGGTGCCCGGGGATTATGGCTACACCTTC CASSLRISRVPGDYGYTF
TRBJ2-7 NA TRBD1 TRBV6-5 TGTGCCAGCAGTTACTCGAGGCAGGGGGAAGGGGAGCAGTACTTC CASSYSRQGEGEQYF
TRBJ2-7 many NA TRBV6-5 TGTGCCAGCAGTTACTTTTATAAAGGGAGCCCCATCGAGCAGTACTTC CASSYFYKGSPIEQYF
TRBJ1-2 NA NA TRBV10-3 TGTGCCATCAGAACCCCGGGACGGAGGATCTATGGCTACACCTTC CAIRTPGRRIYGYTF
TRBJ2-5 few TRBD1 TRBV10-3 TGTGCCATCAGAAAGGACAGGGGCGACCAAGAGACCCAGTACTTC CAIRKDRGDQETQYF
TRBJ1-1 NA NA TRBV20-1 TGCAGTGCCATTGACATTTCCACTGAAGCTTTCTTT CSAIDISTEAFF
TRBJ2-2 NA NA TRBV7-9 TGTGCCAGCAGCTACGGGACTGCGACCGGGGAGCTGTTTTTT CASSYGTATGELFF
TRBJ2-3 many NA TRBV27 TGTGCCAGCAGTTGGGGGCGGGAATCCTTCACAGATACGCAGTATTTT CASSWGRESFTDTQYF
TRBJ2-5 many TRBD2 TRBV4-3 TGCGCCAGCAGCCAAGATATGGTTAAGACTAGCGGCCCGGTGATGGAGACCCAGTACTTC CASSQDMVKTSGPVMETQYF
TRBJ1-2 medium-sized NA TRBV7-2 TGTGCCAGCAGGGCAAAGACTGGAACTAACTATGGCTACACCTTC CASRAKTGTNYGYTF
TRBJ1-2 NA NA TRBV6-6 TGTGCCAGCACCTCATCTATGGCTTTCACCTTC CASTSSMAFTF
TRBJ2-1 NA TRBD1 TRBV5-4 TGTGCCAGCAGCAGGGACAGGGCATCCTACAATGAGCAGTTCTTC CASSRDRASYNEQFF
TRBJ1-5 once TRBD1 TRBV2 TGTGCCAGCAGTGGGGGGACAGTTCAGCCCCAGCATTTT CASSGGTVQPQHF
TRBJ2-1 many TRBD1 TRBV7-2 TGTGCCAGCAGCCGCTCGGGGACAGCCGTCGCCGGTGGTGAGCAGTTCTTC CASSRSGTAVAGGEQFF
TRBJ1-5 NA NA TRBV20-1 TGCAGTGCTAGAGATAACAGGGCGGGCAATCAGCCCCAGCATTTT CSARDNRAGNQPQHF
TRBJ2-7 few NA TRBV19 TGTGCCAGTAGTAGACAGACGTCCTACGAGCAGTACTTC CASSRQTSYEQYF
TRBJ1-1 many NA TRBV7-6 TGTGCCAGCAGCTATATGAGCGACACTGAAGCTTTCTTT CASSYMSDTEAFF
TRBJ1-1 NA NA TRBV30 TGTGCCTGGAGCACCCGGGACGGTCGTGAAGCTTTCTTT CAWSTRDGREAFF
TRBJ2-1 few NA TRBV6-5 TGTGCCAGCAGTTATTCGAGTGGAGGGAGACGGAATGAGCAGTTCTTC CASSYSSGGRRNEQFF
TRBJ1-1 few NA TRBV12-3/TRBV12-4 TGTGCCAGCAGTTTCGCAGGGGAAGCTTTCTTT CASSFAGEAFF
TRBJ1-2 NA NA TRBV7-9 TGTGCCAGCAGCCCCGCGGTTGTACGGGATGGCTACACCTTC CASSPAVVRDGYTF
TRBJ1-2 few NA TRBV5-1 TGCGCCAGCAGCGTAGGAGGGTCCAGCAGCTATGGCTACACCTTC CASSVGGSSSYGYTF
TRBJ2-3 NA TRBD2 TRBV7-2 TGTGCCAGCAGCTACAAGAGGGCGGGGGTCACCTCCACAGATACGCAGTATTTT CASSYKRAGVTSTDTQYF